This TCR beta chain was sequenced in a study of PD-1 blockade in classical Hodgkin lymphoma (dated by TCRdb to 2019 to 2021). In the study overall: Nivolumab dosing was 3 mg/kg intravenously every 2 weeks, continuing until either disease progression or unacceptable toxicity. A peripheral blood immune signature of response to PD-1 blockade in classical Hodgkin lymphoma was defined using TCR beta sequencing and CyTOF. Overall study outcomes, separate from this receptor: Newly diagnosed patients were reported to have lower baseline TCR diversity than healthy donors, and relapsed/refractory patients were reported to have lower baseline TCR diversity still. Trial patients with a complete response had baseline diversity similar to that of newly diagnosed patients, while partial responders and progressors had significantly lower diversity. Only a single clinical trial cohort was studied, and what caused the repertoire differences, possibly disease activity or prior therapy, remained undefined. By C4D1, a significant rise was seen in CD4+ TCR diversity but not in CD8+ TCR diversity (p=0.0027 vs p=0.16), and the rise was most apparent among complete responders (p=0.02). Diversity was lower in patients who began nivolumab less than 1 year after ASCT, so these patients were left out of later analyses to avoid confounding by immune reconstitution.

This sample's time point label indicates: cycle 1 day 1 (C1D1), immediately before nivolumab initiation. All trial patients had relapsed after autologous stem cell transplantation, with cohorts A, B and C differing in prior brentuximab vedotin exposure. A total of over 55 patients with relapsed/refractory classical Hodgkin lymphoma made up the trial cohort, and each patient's best overall response was complete response, partial response or progressive disease. Trial patients were treated with single-agent nivolumab in the multi-cohort phase II CheckMate 205 trial. An independent review committee assessed best overall response using the 2007 International Working Group response criteria. Trial PBMCs were collected immediately before nivolumab initiation (C1D1) and during therapy at cycle 2 day 1 and cycle 4 day 1. Peripheral blood was collected in 8 mL Vacutainer Cell Preparation Tubes, from which PBMCs were isolated by centrifugation and then cryopreserved.

For CDR1 and CDR2, the germline V gene lists SNHLY and FYNNEI. The CDR3 contains 15 residues, cysteine and phenylalanine counted. Only the CDR3 part of the read is kept: 45 bases, read in frame from the first base. The germline V and J ends show losses of 2 bases and 9 bases respectively, and no gene match explains 5 bases of the junction. Regarding this clone: Its specific antigen is unknown. Base quality data are lacking; no much larger clone is found one base away.

The Qiagen DNeasy kit was used to extract genomic DNA both from unsorted PBMCs and from the negatively selected CD4+ and CD8+ fractions. Amplification of TCR beta CDR3 regions was done by immunoSEQ multiplex PCR with primers that anneal to V and J segments. A synthetic immune receptor repertoire was used to minimize amplification bias, and any residual bias was removed computationally once sequencing was done. The original pipeline was this. Custom Python scripts were used to quantify repertoire diversity as the Shannon entropy index. Unsorted, CD4+ and CD8+ repertoires were analyzed separately, except for combined analyses in which CD4+ and CD8+ sequences were merged in silico. Clonal expansion was defined as a frequency increase of at least 2-fold after treatment compared with C1D1, and clones undetected at baseline were assigned a pseudocount of 0.5. Singleton clones were defined as clones with 0 or 1 copy at C1D1, and non-singleton clones were defined as clones with 2 or more copies. Clones expanded in unsorted samples were assigned a CD4+, CD8+ or unknown annotation through matching of protein sequences in sorted samples from the same patient. Wilcoxon tests on paired samples were used to test diversity changes from C1D1 to C4D1. The source is immuneACCESS, and TCRdb retained only in-frame sequences with V and J called. Part of the clones is not carried over; for the studies checked, unresolved V genes explain less than half of this, and the remainder is unexplained. V, J and clone size are those of that table, while D and trimming were read from the DNA. A total of roughly 61,000 clones appear in this sample, approximately 90% of them only once. Together, the top ten hold over 14% of the sample.

The TCR originated in a human donor with classical Hodgkin lymphoma. This material consisted of peripheral blood mononuclear cells (PBMCs), taken at baseline. The chain is encoded by TRBV2 joined to TRBJ2-1, with TRBD2 matching 12 junction bases. The DNA sequence is given as TGTGCCAGCAGTGAACTAGCGGGGGGGCACCCTGAGCAGTTCTTC. This encodes CASSELAGGHPEQFF.